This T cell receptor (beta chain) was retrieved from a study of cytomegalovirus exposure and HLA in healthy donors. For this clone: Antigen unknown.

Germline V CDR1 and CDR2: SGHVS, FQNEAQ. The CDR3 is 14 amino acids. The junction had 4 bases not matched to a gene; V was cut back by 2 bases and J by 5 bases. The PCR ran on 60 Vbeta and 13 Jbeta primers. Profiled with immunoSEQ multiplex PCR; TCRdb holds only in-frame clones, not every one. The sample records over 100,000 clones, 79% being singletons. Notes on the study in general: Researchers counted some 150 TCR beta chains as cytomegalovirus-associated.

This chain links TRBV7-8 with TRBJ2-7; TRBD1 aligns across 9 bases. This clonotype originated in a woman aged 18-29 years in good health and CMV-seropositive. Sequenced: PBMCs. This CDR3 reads CASSLHGQGNEQYF. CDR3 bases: TGTGCCAGCAGCTTACACGGACAGGGGAACGAGCAGTACTTC.